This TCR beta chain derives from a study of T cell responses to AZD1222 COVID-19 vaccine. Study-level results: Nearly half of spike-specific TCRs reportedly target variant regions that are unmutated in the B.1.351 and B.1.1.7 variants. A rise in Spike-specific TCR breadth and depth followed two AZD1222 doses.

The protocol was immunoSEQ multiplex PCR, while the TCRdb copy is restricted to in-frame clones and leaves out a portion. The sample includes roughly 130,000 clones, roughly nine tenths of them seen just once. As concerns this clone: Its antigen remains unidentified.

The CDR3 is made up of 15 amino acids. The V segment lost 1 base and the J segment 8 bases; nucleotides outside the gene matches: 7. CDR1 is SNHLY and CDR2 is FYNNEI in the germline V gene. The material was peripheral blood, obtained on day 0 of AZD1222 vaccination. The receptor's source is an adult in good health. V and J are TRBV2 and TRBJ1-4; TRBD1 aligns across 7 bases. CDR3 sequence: CASSEDRGGKEKLFF. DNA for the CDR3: TGTGCCAGCAGTGAAGACAGGGGAGGGAAGGAAAAACTGTTTTTT.